The entry below describes one T cell receptor (beta chain). Its target is unknown. CDR3 length: 13 amino acids. CDR1 and CDR2 (germline): SGHVT, SQSDAQ. V shed 4 bases and J shed 8 bases, with 14 bases lying between them. These data belong to a study of T cell repertoires in cytomegalovirus infection. Study overall: Epitope selection comprised recently identified HLA-C-restricted CMV epitopes and well-studied HLA-B-restricted CMV epitopes. Study-level findings and limits: The response measured ex vivo was dominated by TCR beta clonotypes (HLA-C-restricted and CMV-specific). Based on cumulative public TCR beta family frequency, carriers of CMV plus the relevant HLA were identified.

TCRdb re-analysed the reads in MiXCR, keeping a single row per CDR3 protein. Altogether about half a million distinct CDR3 sequences are present, about two fifths being singletons, with the ten largest covering just under 45%. Sequences were derived from cultured PBMCs, sampled from culture after CMV antigen stimulation. The TCR sequence derives from a human donor in good health (CMV status not recorded). Some clones in this sample may be carry-over from other donors' samples. The chain combines TRBV7-4 with TRBJ1-1; no clear D. The CDR3 spells CASSYGATSEAFF. DNA for the CDR3: TGTGCCAGCAGCTATGGTGCGACCTCAGAAGCTTTCTTT. Full variable domain (missing parts from reference TRBV7-4 and TRBJ1-1): GAGVSQSPRYKVAKRGRDVALRCDSISGHVTLYWYRQTLGQGSEVLTYSQSDAQRDKSGRPSGRFSAERPERSVSTLKIQRTEQGDSAVYLCASSYGATSEAFFGQGTRLTVV.